The following is a T cell receptor (beta chain) sequence with its context. These data belong to a study of T cell changes during pregnancy in multiple sclerosis. Germline V gene sequence: CDR1 SNHLY, CDR2 FYNNEI. This CDR3 has 13 residues. The ends lost 7 bases at V and 2 bases at J; junction bases unmatched: 5. Clones were read by immunoSEQ multiplex PCR, and TCRdb kept only the in-frame ones, dropping some. The sample records approximately 28,000 clones, roughly 92% being singletons. The chain is built from TRBV2 and TRBJ2-7; 7 nucleotides agree with TRBD2. Sample: CD8+ T cells from peripheral blood mononuclear cells, taken before pregnancy. The source is a female donor with multiple sclerosis, enrolled in a pregnancy study. In DNA form, the CDR3 reads TGTGCCAGCACCGGACTAGGCACCTACGAGCAGTACTTC. Translated, it gives CASTGLGTYEQYF.